The source of this T cell receptor beta chain is a study of blood T cell repertoires in COVID-19 (dated by TCRdb to 2019 to 2021). With regard to the full study: Samples covering the acute and convalescent phases of COVID-19 were provided by collaborators in the United States, Italy and Spain. The prospective study material was composed of cDNA or gDNA derived from T cells, B-cell-depleted T cells, or PBMCs. Deeply sampled blood TCRbeta repertoires from subjects exposed to, actively infected with, or recovered from COVID-19 were included in the dataset. The repertoires were made available in a free public database intended to serve as a resource for research on the immune response to SARS-CoV-2. Samples were obtained from the ongoing ImmuneRACE study (first 160 participants) and from about 1,300 subjects provided by 6 global collaborators. The sample metadata nearly always contained a de-identified subject ID, COVID-19 status, age in years and sex. Where available, HLA class I and class II types were taken from metadata supplied by the sample provider and were not determined by assay-based typing. Overall study outcomes, separate from this receptor: How much clinical and demographic metadata was included differed by source and by participant, and the metadata was provided uncurated.

Enrolling through a virtual design, the prospective study's participants ranged in age from about 18 to 89 years and lived across 20 to 30 United States geographic areas. To assign participants to cohorts, the prospective study relied on clinical history that participants themselves reported in a screening survey and a study questionnaire. For ImmuneRACE Cohort 3, a participant was defined as recovered based on two consecutive negative NP/OP PCR tests, clearance by a healthcare professional, or resolution of symptoms. In the prospective study, whole blood, serum and a nasopharyngeal or oropharyngeal swab were collected from each participant by mobile phlebotomists. Additional blood draws and questionnaires over an approximately two-month period could optionally be provided by prospective study participants. Before DNA extraction, blood samples from the prospective study were shipped at room temperature or frozen.

Trimmed from V: 3 bases; trimmed from J: 7 bases; junction bases lacking a gene match: 9. CDR1 is given as MNHEY and CDR2 as SVGAGI, both from the germline V gene. CDR3 length: 16 amino acids, cysteine to phenylalanine. Just the 48-base CDR3 DNA is kept, in frame starting at base 1. Concerning this clone itself: Its antigen is still unknown. No much larger clonotype is one base removed from it; base qualities were not supplied.

TCRbeta CDR3 regions were amplified from genomic DNA using the immunoSEQ Assay, a bias-controlled multiplex PCR. On the study's bioinformatics: The number of nucleated cells in each sample was estimated by amplification of reference gene primers within the assay. To quantify the absolute abundance of each unique TCRbeta CDR3 rearrangement, sequence reads were collapsed and filtered. Productive Simpson clonality was computed per sample as the square root of Simpson's diversity index over productive rearrangements. Held by TCRdb, this immuneACCESS table contains in-frame sequences only and omits some clones. Under half of the omission traces to an unresolved V gene where checked; the cause of the rest is unknown. That table furnishes V, J and clone size, whereas the DNA furnished D and trimming. The sample table contains just over 300,000 clones; only one count was recorded for around 91% of them. Of the sample, around a tenth is held by the ten largest clones.

The rearranged chain carries TRBV6-5 and TRBJ1-6; TRBD1 lines up with 7 middle nucleotides. Sequencing input: PBMCs or T cells enriched from blood (not recorded which). This receptor was obtained from a woman aged 40 to 49 who had recovered from COVID-19. The CDR3 protein: CASSYKVVQGNSPLHF. The DNA sequence is TGTGCCAGCAGTTATAAGGTGGTACAGGGGAATTCACCCCTCCACTTT.